This T cell receptor beta chain is from a study of early T cells in non-severe SARS-CoV-2 infection. Study as a whole: Sequencing of unsorted whole blood was done on bulk RNA, leaving chains unpaired. Notes on the study in general: Anti-spike CD8 specificities were favored by VDJdb matching, whose results missed private and CD4 specificities.

Attachment of unique molecular identifiers to individual cDNA molecules was performed. In TCRdb, the 5' RACE reads were re-called with MiXCR into one record per CDR3 protein. Among around 33,000 distinct CDR3 sequences listed, around 7% were seen once. This clonotype was seen ten or more times. Its matching antigen is unknown. The CDR3 runs to 13 residues. Between the trimmed V and J ends, which lost 3 bases and 5 bases, there was a span of 10 bases. Germline assignment: CDR1 DFQATT and CDR2 SNEGSKA (reference sequence). V is TRBV20-1 and J is TRBJ2-2, with D perhaps TRBD1 or TRBD2 (5 bases each). Sequencing was carried out using whole blood. The source is an adult who was a healthcare worker with PCR-confirmed SARS-CoV-2 infection or an uninfected control (not recorded which). CDR3 region: CSARKGSTGELFF. CDR3 bases: TGCAGTGCTAGGAAGGGGAGTACCGGGGAGCTGTTTTTT.